Listed here are 2 T cell receptor beta chains from one sample, sequenced in a study of blood T cell repertoires in COVID-19. Assay: immunoSEQ multiplex PCR; the TCRdb copy retains only in-frame clones and omits some. The data contain roughly 130,000 clones, 79% of them seen just once; the ten biggest clones take up 3% to 4.5%. Sequencing was done on a sample of peripheral blood. These receptors all come from a man between 60 and 70 years old with acute or convalescent COVID-19.

The V call is TRBV7-3, the J call TRBJ2-2; tentative D call: TRBD1 (5 bases). Trimming cost V 4 bases and J 5 bases, with 5 bases left between them. The CDR3 runs 12 residues. From germline, CDR1 is SGHTA and CDR2 FQGTGA. This CDR3 is CASSSGTGELFF. CDR3 sequence (DNA): TGTGCCAGCAGCTCAGGGACCGGGGAGCTGTTTTTT.

Only one count was recorded for this clone. V and J are TRBV29-1 and TRBJ2-1; 7 bases agree with TRBD1. Looked up from germline, CDR1 is SQVTM and CDR2 is ANQGSEA. This CDR3 region has 15 residues. V lost 4 bases, J lost 0 bases, and 6 bases stayed unmatched. CDR3 amino acids: CSVARGTSSYNEQFF. DNA of the CDR3: TGCAGCGTTGCCAGGGGGACGAGCTCCTACAATGAGCAGTTCTTC.